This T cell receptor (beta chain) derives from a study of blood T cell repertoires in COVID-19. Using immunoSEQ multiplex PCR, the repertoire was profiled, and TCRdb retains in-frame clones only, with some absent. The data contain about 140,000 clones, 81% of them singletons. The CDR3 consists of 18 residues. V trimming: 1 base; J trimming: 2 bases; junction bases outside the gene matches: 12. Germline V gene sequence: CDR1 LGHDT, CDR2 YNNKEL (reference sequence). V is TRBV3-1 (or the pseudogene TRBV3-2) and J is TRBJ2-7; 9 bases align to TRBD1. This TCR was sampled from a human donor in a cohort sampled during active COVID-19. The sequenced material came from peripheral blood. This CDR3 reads CASSQAGGWDRATYEQYF. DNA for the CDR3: TGTGCCAGCAGCCAAGCTGGGGGTTGGGACAGGGCAACCTACGAGCAGTACTTC.